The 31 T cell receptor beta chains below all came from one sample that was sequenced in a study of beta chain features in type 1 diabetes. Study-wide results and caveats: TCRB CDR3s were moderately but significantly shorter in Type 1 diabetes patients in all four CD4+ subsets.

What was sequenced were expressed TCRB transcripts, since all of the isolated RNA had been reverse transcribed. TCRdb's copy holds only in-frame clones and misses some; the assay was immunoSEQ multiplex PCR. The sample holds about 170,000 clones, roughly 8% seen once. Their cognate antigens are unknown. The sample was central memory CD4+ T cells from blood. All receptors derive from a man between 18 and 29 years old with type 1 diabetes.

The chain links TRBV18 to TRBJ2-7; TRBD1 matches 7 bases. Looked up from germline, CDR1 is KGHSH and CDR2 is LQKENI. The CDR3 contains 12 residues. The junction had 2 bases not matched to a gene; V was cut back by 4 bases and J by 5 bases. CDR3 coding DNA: TGTGCCAGCTCACTTGACAGGGACGAGCAGTACTTC. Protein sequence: CASSLDRDEQYF. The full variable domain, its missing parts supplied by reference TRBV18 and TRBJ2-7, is NAGVMQNPRHLVRRRGQEARLRCSPMKGHSHVYWYRQLPEEGLKFMVYLQKENIIDESGMPKERFSAEFPKEGPSILRIQQVVRGDSAAYFCASSLDRDEQYFGPGTRLTVT.

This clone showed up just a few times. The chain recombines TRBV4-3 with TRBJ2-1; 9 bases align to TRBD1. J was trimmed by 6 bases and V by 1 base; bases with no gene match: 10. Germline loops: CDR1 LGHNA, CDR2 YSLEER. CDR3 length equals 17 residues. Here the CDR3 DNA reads TGCGCCAGCAGCCAAGCTGCCACCCGGGACAGGGTCAATGAGCAGTTCTTC. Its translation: CASSQAATRDRVNEQFF.

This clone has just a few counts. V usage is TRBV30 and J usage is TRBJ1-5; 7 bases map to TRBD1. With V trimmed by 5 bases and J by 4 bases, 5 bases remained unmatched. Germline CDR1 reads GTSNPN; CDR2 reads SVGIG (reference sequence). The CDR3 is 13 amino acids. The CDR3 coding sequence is TGTGCCTGGGGGACAGCAGGAAATCAGCCCCAGCATTTT. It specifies CAWGTAGNQPQHF.

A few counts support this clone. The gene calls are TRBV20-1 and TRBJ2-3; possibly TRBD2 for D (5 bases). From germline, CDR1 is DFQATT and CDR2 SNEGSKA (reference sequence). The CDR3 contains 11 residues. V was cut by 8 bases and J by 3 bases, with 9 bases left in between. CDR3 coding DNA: TGCAGTCCCACTAGGACAGATACGCAGTATTTT. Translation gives CSPTRTDTQYF.

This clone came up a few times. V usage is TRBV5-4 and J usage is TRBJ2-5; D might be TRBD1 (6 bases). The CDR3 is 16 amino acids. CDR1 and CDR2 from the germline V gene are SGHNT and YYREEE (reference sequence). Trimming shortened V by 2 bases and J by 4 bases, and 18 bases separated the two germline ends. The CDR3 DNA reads TGTGCCAGCAGCTTAGGCTTCGGCAGGGGTGGAGAGACCCAGTACTTC. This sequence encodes CASSLGFGRGGETQYF.

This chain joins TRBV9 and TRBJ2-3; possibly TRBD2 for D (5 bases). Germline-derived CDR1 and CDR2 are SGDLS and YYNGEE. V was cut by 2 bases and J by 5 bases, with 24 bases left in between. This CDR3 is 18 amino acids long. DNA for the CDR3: TGTGCCAGCAGCGTTTCGGGTACTAGTCGCAGCTTTCAAGATACGCAGTATTTT. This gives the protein CASSVSGTSRSFQDTQYF.

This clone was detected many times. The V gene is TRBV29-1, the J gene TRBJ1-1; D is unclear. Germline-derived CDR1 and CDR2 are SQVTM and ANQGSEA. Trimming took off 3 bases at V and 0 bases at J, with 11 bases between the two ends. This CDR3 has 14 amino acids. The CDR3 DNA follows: TGCAGCGTTGAGCAGACTGTATTGAACACTGAAGCTTTCTTT. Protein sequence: CSVEQTVLNTEAFF.

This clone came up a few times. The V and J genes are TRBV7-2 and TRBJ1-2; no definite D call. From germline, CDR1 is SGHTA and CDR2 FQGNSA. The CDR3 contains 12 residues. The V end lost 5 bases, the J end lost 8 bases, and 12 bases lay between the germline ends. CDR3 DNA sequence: TGTGCCAGCAGCCTAGATCTAGCCGGCTACACCTTC. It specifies CASSLDLAGYTF.

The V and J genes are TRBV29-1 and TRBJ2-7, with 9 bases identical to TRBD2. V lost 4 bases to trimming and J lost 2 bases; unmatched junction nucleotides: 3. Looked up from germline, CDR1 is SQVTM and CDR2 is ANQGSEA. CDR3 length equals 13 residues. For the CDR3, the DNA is TGCAGCGTTGCTAGCGGGACCCCCTACGAGCAGTACTTC. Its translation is CSVASGTPYEQYF.

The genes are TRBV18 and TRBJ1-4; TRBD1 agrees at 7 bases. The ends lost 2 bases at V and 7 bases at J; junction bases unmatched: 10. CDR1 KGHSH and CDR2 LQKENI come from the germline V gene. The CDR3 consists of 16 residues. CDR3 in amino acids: CASSPTTGALGEKLFF. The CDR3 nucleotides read TGTGCCAGCTCACCAACTACAGGGGCCCTCGGTGAAAAACTGTTTTTT.

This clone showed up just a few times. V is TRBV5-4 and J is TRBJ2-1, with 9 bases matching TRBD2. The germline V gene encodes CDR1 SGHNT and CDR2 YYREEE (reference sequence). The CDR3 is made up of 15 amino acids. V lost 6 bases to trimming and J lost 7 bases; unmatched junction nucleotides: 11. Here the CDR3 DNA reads TGTGCCAGCACCTCCGGCCAGCGGGGGGAAAATGAGCAGTTCTTC. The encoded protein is CASTSGQRGENEQFF.

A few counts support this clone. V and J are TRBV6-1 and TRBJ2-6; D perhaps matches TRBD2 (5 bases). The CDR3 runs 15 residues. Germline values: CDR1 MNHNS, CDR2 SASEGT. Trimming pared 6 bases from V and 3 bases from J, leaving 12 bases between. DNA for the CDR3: TGTGCCAGCAGCGAGAGGGTCGGTGGGGCCAACGTCCTGACTTTC. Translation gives CASSERVGGANVLTF.

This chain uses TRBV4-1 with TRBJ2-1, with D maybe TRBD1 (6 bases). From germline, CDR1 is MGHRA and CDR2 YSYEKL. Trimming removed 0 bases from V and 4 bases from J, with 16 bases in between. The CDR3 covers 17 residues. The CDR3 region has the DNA TGCGCCAGCAGCCAAGACTCGGGACAAAGGGCTTACAATGAGCAGTTCTTC. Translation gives CASSQDSGQRAYNEQFF.

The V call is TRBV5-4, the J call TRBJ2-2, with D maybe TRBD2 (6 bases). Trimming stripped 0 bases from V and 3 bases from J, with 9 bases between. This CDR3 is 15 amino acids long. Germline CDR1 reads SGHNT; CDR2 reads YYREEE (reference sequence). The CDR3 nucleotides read TGTGCCAGCAGCTTGGCCGGGGGATACACCGGGGAGCTGTTTTTT. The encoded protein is CASSLAGGYTGELFF.

The CDR3 loop is CASSIRARSNYGYTF. The CDR3 DNA sequence: TGTGCCAGCAGTATAAGAGCCAGGTCTAACTATGGCTACACCTTC. The chain uses TRBV28 and TRBJ1-2; no definite D call. CDR1 and CDR2 from the germline V gene are MDHEN and SYDVKM. This CDR3 has 15 amino acids. Trimming removed 5 bases at V and 0 bases at J, with 13 bases between.

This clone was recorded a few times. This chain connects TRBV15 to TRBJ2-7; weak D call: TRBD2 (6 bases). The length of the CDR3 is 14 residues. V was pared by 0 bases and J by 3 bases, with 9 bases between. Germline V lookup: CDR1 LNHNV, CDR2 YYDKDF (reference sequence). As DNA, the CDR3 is TGTGCCACCAGCAGAGATCCGGGACTCTACGAGCAGTACTTC. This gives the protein CATSRDPGLYEQYF.

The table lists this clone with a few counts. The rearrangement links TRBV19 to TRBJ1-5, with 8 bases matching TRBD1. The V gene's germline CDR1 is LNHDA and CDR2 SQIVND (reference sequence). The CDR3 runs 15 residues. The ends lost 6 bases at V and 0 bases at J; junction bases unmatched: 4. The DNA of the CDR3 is TGTGCCAGTAGCAGGGGGCGCGGTAGCAATCAGCCCCAGCATTTT. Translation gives CASSRGRGSNQPQHF.

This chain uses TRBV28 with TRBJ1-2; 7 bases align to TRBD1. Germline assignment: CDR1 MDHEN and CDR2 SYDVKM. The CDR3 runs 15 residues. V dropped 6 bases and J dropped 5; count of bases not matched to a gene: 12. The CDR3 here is CASRRPDRVGYGYTF. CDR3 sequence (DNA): TGTGCCAGCAGGCGACCCGACAGGGTTGGGTATGGCTACACCTTC.

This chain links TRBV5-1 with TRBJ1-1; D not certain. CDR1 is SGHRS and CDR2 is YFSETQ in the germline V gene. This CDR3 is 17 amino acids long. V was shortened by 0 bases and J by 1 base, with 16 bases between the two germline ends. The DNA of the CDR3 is TGCGCCAGCAGCTTGGCCTCGCACCGAGGAGAGAACACTGAAGCTTTCTTT. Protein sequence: CASSLASHRGENTEAFF. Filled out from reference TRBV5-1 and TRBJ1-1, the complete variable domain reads KAGVTQTPRYLIKTRGQQVTLSCSPISGHRSVSWYQQTPGQGLQFLFEYFSETQRNKGNFPGRFSGRQFSNSRSEMNVSTLELGDSALYLCASSLASHRGENTEAFFGQGTRLTVV.

CDR3 sequence: CASSLVDTGIETQYF. The CDR3 DNA reads TGTGCCAGCAGCTTAGTGGATACAGGGATAGAGACCCAGTACTTC. V is TRBV11-2 and J is TRBJ2-5, with TRBD1 as a possible D gene (6 bases). V was trimmed by 1 base and J by 4 bases, leaving 13 bases between them. Germline CDR1 is SGHAT and CDR2 is FQNNGV. The CDR3 loop spans 15 amino acids. Full variable domain (rest looked up from reference TRBV11-2 and TRBJ2-5): EAGVAQSPRYKIIEKRQSVAFWCNPISGHATLYWYQQILGQGPKLLIQFQNNGVVDDSQLPKDRFSAERLKGVDSTLKIQPAKLEDSAVYLCASSLVDTGIETQYFGPGTRLLVL.

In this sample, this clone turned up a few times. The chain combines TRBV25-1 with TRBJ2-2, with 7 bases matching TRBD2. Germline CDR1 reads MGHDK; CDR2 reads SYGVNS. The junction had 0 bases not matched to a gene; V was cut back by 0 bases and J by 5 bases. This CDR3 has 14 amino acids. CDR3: CASSEYSGTGELFF. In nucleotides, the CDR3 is TGTGCCAGCAGTGAATATAGCGGGACCGGGGAGCTGTTTTTT.

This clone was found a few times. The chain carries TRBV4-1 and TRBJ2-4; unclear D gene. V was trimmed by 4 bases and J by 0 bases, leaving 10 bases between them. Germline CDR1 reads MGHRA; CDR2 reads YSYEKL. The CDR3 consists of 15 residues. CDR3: CASSRDFLAKNIQYF. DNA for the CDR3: TGCGCCAGCAGCCGCGATTTCCTAGCCAAAAACATTCAGTACTTC.

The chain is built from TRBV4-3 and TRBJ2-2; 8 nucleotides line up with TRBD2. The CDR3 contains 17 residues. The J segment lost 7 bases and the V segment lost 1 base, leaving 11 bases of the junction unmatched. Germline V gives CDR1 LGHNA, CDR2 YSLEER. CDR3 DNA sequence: TGCGCCAGCAGCCAAGGGCGACCGGGGGGGCCTGGCGGGGAGCTGTTTTTT. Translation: CASSQGRPGGPGGELFF.

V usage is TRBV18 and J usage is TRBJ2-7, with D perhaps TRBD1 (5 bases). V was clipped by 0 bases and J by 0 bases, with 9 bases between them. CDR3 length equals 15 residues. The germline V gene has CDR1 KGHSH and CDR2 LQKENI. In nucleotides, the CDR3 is TGTGCCAGCTCACCACCGCAGGGCAACTCCTACGAGCAGTACTTC. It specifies CASSPPQGNSYEQYF.

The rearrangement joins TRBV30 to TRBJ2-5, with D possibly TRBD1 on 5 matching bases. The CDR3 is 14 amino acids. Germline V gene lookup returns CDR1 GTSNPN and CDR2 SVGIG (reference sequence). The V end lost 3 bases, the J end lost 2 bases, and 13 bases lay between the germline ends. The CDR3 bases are TGTGCCTGGAGGATCCAGGGCGGACAAGAGACCCAGTACTTC. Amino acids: CAWRIQGGQETQYF.

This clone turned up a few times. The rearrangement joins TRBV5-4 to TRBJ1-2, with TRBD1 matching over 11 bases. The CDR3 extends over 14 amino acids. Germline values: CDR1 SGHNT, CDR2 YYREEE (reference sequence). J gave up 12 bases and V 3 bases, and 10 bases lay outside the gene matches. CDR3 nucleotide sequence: TGTGCCAGCAGCTCACCCGGGACAGGGGGGCTAAACACCTTC. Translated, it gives CASSSPGTGGLNTF.

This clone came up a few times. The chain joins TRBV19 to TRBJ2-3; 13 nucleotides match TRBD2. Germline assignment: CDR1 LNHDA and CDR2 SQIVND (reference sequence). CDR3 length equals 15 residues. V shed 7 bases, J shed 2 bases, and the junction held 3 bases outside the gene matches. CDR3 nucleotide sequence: TGTGCCAGTACCACTAGCGGGAGGGCCACAGATACGCAGTATTTT. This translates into CASTTSGRATDTQYF.

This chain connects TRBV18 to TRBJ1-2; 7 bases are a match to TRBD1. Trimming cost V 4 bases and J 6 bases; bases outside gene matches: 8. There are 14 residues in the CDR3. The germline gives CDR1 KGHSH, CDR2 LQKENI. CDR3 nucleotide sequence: TGTGCCAGCTCACAGGGGACAGAGCGAGATGGCTACACCTTC. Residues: CASSQGTERDGYTF.

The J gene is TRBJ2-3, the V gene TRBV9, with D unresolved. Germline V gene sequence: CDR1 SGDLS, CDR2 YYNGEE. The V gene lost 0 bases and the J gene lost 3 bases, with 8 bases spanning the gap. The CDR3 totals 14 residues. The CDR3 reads CASSVGAATDTQYF. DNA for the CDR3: TGTGCCAGCAGCGTAGGGGCCGCTACAGATACGCAGTATTTT.

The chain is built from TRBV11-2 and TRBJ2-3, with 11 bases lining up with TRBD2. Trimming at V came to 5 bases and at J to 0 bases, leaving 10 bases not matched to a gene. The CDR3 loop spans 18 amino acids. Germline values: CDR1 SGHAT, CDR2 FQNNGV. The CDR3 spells CASSLHLLAGDSTDTQYF. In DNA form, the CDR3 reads TGTGCCAGCAGCCTCCACTTACTAGCGGGGGACAGCACAGATACGCAGTATTTT. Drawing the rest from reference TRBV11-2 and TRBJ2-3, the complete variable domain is EAGVAQSPRYKIIEKRQSVAFWCNPISGHATLYWYQQILGQGPKLLIQFQNNGVVDDSQLPKDRFSAERLKGVDSTLKIQPAKLEDSAVYLCASSLHLLAGDSTDTQYFGPGTRLTVL.

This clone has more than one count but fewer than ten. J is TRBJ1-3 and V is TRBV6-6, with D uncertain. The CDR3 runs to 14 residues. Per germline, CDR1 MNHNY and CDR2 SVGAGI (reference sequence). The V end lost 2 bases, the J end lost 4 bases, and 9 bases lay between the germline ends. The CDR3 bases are TGTGCCAGCAGTTACCAGATTCCGGGAAACACCATATATTTT. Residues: CASSYQIPGNTIYF.